Presented here are 3 T cell receptor beta chains from one specimen sequenced in a study of blood T cell repertoires in COVID-19. The table came from immunoSEQ multiplex PCR; TCRdb's copy has only in-frame clones and leaves some out. The table shows about 150,000 clones, with roughly 78% occurring only once. The sequenced sample was peripheral blood. The receptors shown here come from a man at least 80 years old with acute or convalescent COVID-19.

This chain links TRBV5-1 with TRBJ2-2; TRBD1 agrees at 7 bases. Germline CDR1 SGHRS, CDR2 YFSETQ. V was clipped by 9 bases and J by 0 bases; unmatched bases: 2. This CDR3 contains 13 residues. The CDR3 here is CATGTANTGELFF. Written as DNA, the CDR3 is TGCGCCACCGGGACAGCGAACACCGGGGAGCTGTTTTTT.

The chain has TRBV6-6 and TRBJ1-4; D unclear. V gave up 4 bases and J gave up 5 bases, with 17 bases separating them. CDR1 MNHNY and CDR2 SVGAGI come from the germline V gene (reference sequence). This CDR3 is built from 16 residues. The DNA of the CDR3 is TGTGCCAGCAGTTCCCCGAGGGAGGGTTCCAATGAAAAACTGTTTTTT. Protein product: CASSSPREGSNEKLFF.

This clone was seen more than once but under ten times. V and J are TRBV9 and TRBJ2-4; D remains ambiguous. The CDR3 runs 17 residues. The V gene lost 0 bases and the J gene lost 1 base, with 14 bases spanning the gap. From germline, CDR1 is SGDLS and CDR2 YYNGEE. CDR3 coding DNA: TGTGCCAGCAGCGTAGCCCCCCTTCTAGTCGCCAAAAACATTCAGTACTTC. The encoded protein is CASSVAPLLVAKNIQYF.